Below, 9 T cell receptor beta chains from the same sample are listed, as sequenced in a study of T cells after yellow fever vaccination. TCRdb re-analysed the 5' RACE reads in MiXCR, keeping a single row per CDR3 protein. The sample yields roughly 310,000 distinct CDR3 sequences, around 3.6% seen once. The specimen was PBMCs, collected on the day of the yellow fever booster vaccination. Source of these receptors: a young man who received the YFV17D yellow fever vaccine.

This clonotype was counted many times. This rearrangement joins TRBV5-1 to TRBJ2-3; a weak D match, TRBD2 (7 bases). CDR1 is SGHRS, CDR2 YFSETQ, per germline. This CDR3 has 16 residues. With 4 bases removed from V and 4 bases from J, the gap between germline ends came to 19 bases. The CDR3 loop reads CASSRGTTGGADTQYF. DNA for the CDR3: TGCGCCAGCAGCCGCGGGACCACGGGGGGCGCAGATACGCAGTATTTT.

V is TRBV5-5 and J is TRBJ2-5; 10 nucleotides line up with TRBD2. Germline CDR1 SGHKS, CDR2 YYEKEE (reference sequence). V lost 0 bases, J lost 0 bases, and 2 bases stayed unmatched. The length of the CDR3 is 16 residues. For the CDR3, the DNA is TGTGCCAGCAGCTTGGTTCTAGCGGGGGACCAAGAGACCCAGTACTTC. Translation gives CASSLVLAGDQETQYF.

The sample holds many counts of this clonotype. The rearrangement joins TRBV5-4 to TRBJ2-5; D is perhaps TRBD2 (5 bases). Germline values: CDR1 SGHNT, CDR2 YYREEE (reference sequence). The CDR3 runs to 13 residues. The V end lost 3 bases, the J end lost 5 bases, and 11 bases lay between the germline ends. The CDR3 here is CASSSPREETQYF. In DNA form, the CDR3 reads TGTGCCAGCAGCTCCCCTAGGGAGGAGACCCAGTACTTC.

This clonotype has more than one count but fewer than ten. V usage is TRBV6-5 and J usage is TRBJ2-1; the match to TRBD2 covers 11 bases. Germline V lookup: CDR1 MNHEY, CDR2 SVGAGI. The CDR3 runs to 16 residues. With V trimmed by 0 bases and J by 9 bases, 7 bases remained unmatched. The CDR3, as DNA: TGTGCCAGCAGTTACTCGATAACTAGCGGGGGTAGTGAGCAGTTCTTC. Translation: CASSYSITSGGSEQFF.

The sample holds many counts of this clonotype. The chain is built from TRBV19 and TRBJ2-1; TRBD1 aligns across 7 bases. Germline V lookup: CDR1 LNHDA, CDR2 SQIVND (reference sequence). Losses at the gene ends were 4 bases for V and 3 bases for J; bases not matched to a gene: 3. The CDR3 consists of 14 residues. CDR3 sequence (DNA): TGTGCCAGTAGTAACCGGGACAGCTACAATGAGCAGTTCTTC. Its protein product is CASSNRDSYNEQFF.

In this sample, this clonotype turned up many times. This sequence joins TRBV6-2 or TRBV6-3 and TRBJ2-7; 9 bases fit TRBD2. Germline V gene lookup returns CDR1 MNHEY and CDR2 SVGEGT. Trimming cost V 6 bases and J 10 bases; bases outside gene matches: 4. This CDR3 region has 11 residues. In DNA form, the CDR3 reads TGTGCCAGCAGGAGCGGGGGGCCCCAGTACTTC. Translating it yields CASRSGGPQYF.

The chain couples TRBV7-3 to TRBJ1-3; the match to TRBD1 covers 8 bases. V lost 1 base, J lost 8 bases, and 1 base stayed unmatched. The CDR3 contains 13 residues. CDR1 is SGHTA, CDR2 FQGTGA, per germline. The CDR3 nucleotides read TGTGCCAGCAGCTTAATACAGGGGGACACCATATATTTT. This encodes CASSLIQGDTIYF.

This clonotype was seen many times. The chain joins TRBV21-1 to TRBJ2-1; the table gives TRBD2 as D, unverified against the DNA. TRBV21-1 is a listed pseudogene. This CDR3 spans 16 amino acids. The CDR3 region is CASSKAKAGVGDEQFF. CDR3 sequence (DNA): TGTGCCAGCAGCAAAGCGAAAGCGGGGGTAGGCGATGAGCAGTTCTTC.

This clonotype was observed at least ten times. The rearrangement links TRBV7-9 to TRBJ2-7; no reliable D call. The CDR3 length is 13 residues. V lost 3 bases to trimming and J lost 5 bases, with 11 bases between them. CDR1 is SEHNR and CDR2 is FQNEAQ in the germline V gene (reference sequence). DNA for the CDR3: TGTGCCAGCAGCTTGGGTGTCCCGAACGAGCAGTACTTC. Translated, it gives CASSLGVPNEQYF.